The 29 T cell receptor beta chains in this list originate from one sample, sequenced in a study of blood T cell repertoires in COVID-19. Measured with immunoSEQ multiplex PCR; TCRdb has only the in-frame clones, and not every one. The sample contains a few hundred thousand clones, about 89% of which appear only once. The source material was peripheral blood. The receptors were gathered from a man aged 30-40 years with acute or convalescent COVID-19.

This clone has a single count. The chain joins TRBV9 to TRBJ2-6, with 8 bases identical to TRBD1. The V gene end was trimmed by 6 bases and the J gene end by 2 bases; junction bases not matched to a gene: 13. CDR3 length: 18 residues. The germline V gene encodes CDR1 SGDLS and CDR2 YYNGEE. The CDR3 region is CASTLGRGLNAGANVLTF. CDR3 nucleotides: TGTGCCAGCACCTTAGGCAGGGGGCTAAACGCTGGGGCCAACGTCCTGACTTTC.

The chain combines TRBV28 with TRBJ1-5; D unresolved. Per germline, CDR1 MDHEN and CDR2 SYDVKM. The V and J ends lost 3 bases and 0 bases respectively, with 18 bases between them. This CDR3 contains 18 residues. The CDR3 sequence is CASSFSSPVLYSNQPQHF. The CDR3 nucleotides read TGTGCCAGCAGTTTTTCGAGTCCGGTCCTATATAGCAATCAGCCCCAGCATTTT.

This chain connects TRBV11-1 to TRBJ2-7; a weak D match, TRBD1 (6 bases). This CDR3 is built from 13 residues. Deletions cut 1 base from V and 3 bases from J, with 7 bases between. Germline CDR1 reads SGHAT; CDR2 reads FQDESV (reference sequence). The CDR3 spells CASSLDRVYEQYF. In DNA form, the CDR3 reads TGTGCCAGCAGCTTAGACAGGGTCTACGAGCAGTACTTC.

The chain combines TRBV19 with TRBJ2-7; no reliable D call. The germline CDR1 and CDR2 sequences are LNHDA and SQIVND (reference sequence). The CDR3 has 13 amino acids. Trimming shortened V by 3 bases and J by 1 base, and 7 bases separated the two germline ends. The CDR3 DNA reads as TGTGCCAGTAGTATTTCCCTTTCCTACGAGCAGTACTTC. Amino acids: CASSISLSYEQYF. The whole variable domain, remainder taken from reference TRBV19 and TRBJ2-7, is DGGITQSPKYLFRKEGQNVTLSCEQNLNHDAMYWYRQDPGQGLRLIYYSQIVNDFQKGDIAEGYSVSREKKESFPLTVTSAQKNPTAFYLCASSISLSYEQYFGPGTRLTVT.

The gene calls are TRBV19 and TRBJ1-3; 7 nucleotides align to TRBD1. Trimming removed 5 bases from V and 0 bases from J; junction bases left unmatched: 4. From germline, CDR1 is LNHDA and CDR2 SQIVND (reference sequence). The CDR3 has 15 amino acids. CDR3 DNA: TGTGCCAGTAGTCCCGGGACAGTCTCTGGAAACACCATATATTTT. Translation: CASSPGTVSGNTIYF.

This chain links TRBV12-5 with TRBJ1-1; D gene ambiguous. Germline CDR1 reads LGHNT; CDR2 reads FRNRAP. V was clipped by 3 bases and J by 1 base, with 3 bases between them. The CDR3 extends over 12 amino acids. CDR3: CASGFGNTEAFF. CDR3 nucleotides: TGTGCTAGTGGTTTCGGGAACACTGAAGCTTTCTTT.

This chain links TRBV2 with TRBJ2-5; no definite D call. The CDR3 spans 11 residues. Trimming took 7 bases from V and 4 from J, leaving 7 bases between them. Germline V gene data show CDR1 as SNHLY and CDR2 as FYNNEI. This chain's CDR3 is CASTGRETQYF. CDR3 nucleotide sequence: TGTGCCAGCACTGGCCGAGAGACCCAGTACTTC.

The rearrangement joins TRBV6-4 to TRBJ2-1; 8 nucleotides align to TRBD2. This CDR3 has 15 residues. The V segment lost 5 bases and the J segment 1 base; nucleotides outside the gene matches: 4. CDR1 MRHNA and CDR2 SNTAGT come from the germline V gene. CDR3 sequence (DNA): TGTGCCAGCAGTCTTAGCGGGGCGTCCTACAATGAGCAGTTCTTC. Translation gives CASSLSGASYNEQFF.

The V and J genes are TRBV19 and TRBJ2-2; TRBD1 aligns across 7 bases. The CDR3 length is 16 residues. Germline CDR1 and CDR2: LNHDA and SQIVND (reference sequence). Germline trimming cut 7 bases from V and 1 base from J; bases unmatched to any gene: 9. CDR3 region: CASIGGQALNTGELFF. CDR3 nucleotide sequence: TGTGCCAGTATAGGCGGACAGGCGTTGAACACCGGGGAGCTGTTTTTT.

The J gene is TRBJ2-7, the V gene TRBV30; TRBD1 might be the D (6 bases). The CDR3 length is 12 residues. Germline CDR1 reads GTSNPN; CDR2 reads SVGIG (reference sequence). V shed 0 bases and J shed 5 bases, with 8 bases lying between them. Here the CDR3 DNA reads TGTGCCTGGAGTGTTTGGGACAACGAGCAGTACTTC. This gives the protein CAWSVWDNEQYF.

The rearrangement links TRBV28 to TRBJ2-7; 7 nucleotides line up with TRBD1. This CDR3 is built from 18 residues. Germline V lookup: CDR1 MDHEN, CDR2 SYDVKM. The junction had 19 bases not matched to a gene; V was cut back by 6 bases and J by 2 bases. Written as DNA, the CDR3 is TGTGCCAGCAGCTCTAGATATGCCGGGACAGACTATACCTACGAGCAGTACTTC. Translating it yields CASSSRYAGTDYTYEQYF.

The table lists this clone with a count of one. The CDR3: CASSSGNLDIQYF. The CDR3 DNA reads TGCGCCAGCAGCTCGGGGAACCTGGACATTCAGTACTTC. The V and J genes are TRBV5-1 and TRBJ2-4; tentative D call: TRBD2 (5 bases). Trimming left V 3 bases short and J 8 bases short, with 12 bases between. The CDR3 is made up of 13 amino acids. The germline V gene encodes CDR1 SGHRS and CDR2 YFSETQ.

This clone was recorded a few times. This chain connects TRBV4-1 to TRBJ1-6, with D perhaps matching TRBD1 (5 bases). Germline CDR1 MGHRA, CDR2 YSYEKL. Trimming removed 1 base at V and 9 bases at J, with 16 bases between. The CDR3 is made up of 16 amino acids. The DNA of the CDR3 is TGCGCCAGCAGCCAAGGGCAGATGGGGCTTAGTTCACCCCTCCACTTT. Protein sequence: CASSQGQMGLSSPLHF.

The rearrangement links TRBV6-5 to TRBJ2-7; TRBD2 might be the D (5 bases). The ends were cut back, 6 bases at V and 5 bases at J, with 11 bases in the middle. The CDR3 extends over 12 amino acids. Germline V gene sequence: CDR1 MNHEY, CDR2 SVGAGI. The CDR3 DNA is TGTGCCAGCAGCTCGGACTCAGACGAGCAGTACTTC. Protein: CASSSDSDEQYF.

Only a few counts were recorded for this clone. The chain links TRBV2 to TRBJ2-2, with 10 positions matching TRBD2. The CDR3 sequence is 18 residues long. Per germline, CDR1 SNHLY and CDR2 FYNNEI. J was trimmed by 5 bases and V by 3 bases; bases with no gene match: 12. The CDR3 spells CASSDPERGGLRTGELFF. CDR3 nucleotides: TGTGCCAGCAGTGACCCCGAGCGGGGGGGATTGAGGACCGGGGAGCTGTTTTTT. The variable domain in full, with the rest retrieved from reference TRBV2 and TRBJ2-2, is EPEVTQTPSHQVTQMGQEVILRCVPISNHLYFYWYRQILGQKVEFLVSFYNNEISEKSEIFDDQFSVERPDGSNFTLKIRSTKLEDSAMYFCASSDPERGGLRTGELFFGEGSRLTVL.

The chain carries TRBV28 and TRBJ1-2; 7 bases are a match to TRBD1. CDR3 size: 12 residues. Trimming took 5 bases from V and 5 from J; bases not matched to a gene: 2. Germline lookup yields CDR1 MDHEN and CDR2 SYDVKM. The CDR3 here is CASSQTGYGYTF. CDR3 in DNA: TGTGCCAGCAGTCAGACAGGGTATGGCTACACCTTC.

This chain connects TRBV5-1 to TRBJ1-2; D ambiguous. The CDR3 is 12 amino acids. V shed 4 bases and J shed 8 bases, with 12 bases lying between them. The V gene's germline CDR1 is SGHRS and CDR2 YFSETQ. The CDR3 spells CASSGPGYGYTF. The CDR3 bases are TGCGCCAGCAGCGGTCCCGGGTACGGCTACACCTTC.

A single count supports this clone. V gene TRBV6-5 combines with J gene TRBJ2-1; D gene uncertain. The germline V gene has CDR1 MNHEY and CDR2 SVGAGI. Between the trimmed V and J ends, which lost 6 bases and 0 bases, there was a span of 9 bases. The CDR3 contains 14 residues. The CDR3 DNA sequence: TGTGCCAGCAGCATCCGTAGCTCCTACAATGAGCAGTTCTTC. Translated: CASSIRSSYNEQFF.

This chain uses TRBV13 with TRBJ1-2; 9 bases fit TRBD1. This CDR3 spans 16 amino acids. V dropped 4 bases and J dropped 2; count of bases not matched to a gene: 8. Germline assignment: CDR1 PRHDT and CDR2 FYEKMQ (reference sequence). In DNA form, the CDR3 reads TGTGCCAGCAGCTCCCTACGACAGGGGGTCAACTATGGCTACACCTTC. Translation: CASSSLRQGVNYGYTF.

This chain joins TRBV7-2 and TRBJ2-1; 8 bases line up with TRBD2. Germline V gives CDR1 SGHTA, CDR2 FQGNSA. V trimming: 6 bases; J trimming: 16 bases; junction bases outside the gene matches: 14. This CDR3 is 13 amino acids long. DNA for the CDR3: TGTGCCAGCAGTCAGATCCGGGGGGGCGGTCTATTCTTC. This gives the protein CASSQIRGGGLFF.

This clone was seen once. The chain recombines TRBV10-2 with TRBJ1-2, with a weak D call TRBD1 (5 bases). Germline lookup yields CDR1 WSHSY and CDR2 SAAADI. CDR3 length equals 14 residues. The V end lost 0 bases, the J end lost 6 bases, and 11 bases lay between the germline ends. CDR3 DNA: TGCGCCAGCAGTGAGTCGTGGGGGGATAATGGCTACACCTTC. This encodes CASSESWGDNGYTF.

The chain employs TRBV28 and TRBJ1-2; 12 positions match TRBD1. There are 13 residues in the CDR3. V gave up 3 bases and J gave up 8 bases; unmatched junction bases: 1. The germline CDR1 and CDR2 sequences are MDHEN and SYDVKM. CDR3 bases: TGTGCCAGCAGTTTGGGGACAGGGGGCGGCTACACCTTC. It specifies CASSLGTGGGYTF.

CDR3 DNA sequence: TGTGCCAGCAGCCAAGATCGGTTAATACGGGACAGGGGGGAGAACACTGAAGCTTTCTTT. Protein sequence: CASSQDRLIRDRGENTEAFF. The rearrangement links TRBV3-1 (or the pseudogene TRBV3-2) to TRBJ1-1; TRBD1 matches 11 bases. CDR1 and CDR2 (germline): LGHDT, YNNKEL (reference sequence). V lost 0 bases, J lost 1 base, and 13 bases stayed unmatched. This CDR3 comprises 20 residues.

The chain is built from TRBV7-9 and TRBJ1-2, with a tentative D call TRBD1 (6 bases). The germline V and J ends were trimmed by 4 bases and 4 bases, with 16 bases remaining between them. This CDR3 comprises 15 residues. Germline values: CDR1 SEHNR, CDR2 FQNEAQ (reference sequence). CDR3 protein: CASSSQGHRGYGYTF. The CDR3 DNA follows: TGTGCCAGCAGCTCACAGGGCCATCGGGGCTATGGCTACACCTTC.

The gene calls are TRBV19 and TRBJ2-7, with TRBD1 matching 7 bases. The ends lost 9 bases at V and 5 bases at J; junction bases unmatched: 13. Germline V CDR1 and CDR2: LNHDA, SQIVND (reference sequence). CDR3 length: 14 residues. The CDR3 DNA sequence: TGTGCCAGCACCAGATCAGCCCAGGGGGACGAGCAGTACTTC. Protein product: CASTRSAQGDEQYF.

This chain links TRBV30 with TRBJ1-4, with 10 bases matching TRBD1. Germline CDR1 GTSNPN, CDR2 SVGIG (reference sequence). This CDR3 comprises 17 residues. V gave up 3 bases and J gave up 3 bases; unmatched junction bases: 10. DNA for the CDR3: TGTGCCTGGAGGTACCGGGACAGGGGTTCCTCTAATGAAAAACTGTTTTTT. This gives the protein CAWRYRDRGSSNEKLFF.

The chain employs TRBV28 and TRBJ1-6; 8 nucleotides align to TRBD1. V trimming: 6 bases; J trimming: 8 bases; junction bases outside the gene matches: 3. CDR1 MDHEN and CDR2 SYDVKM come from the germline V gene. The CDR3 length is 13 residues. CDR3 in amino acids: CASSPDRDSPLHF. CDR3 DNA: TGTGCCAGCAGCCCGGACAGGGATTCACCCCTCCACTTT.

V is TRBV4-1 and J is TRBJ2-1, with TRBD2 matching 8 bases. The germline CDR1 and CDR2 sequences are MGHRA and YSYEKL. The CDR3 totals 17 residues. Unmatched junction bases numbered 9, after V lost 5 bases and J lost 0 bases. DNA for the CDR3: TGCGCCAGCAGCACCATGGCGGGAGGAAGCTCCTACAATGAGCAGTTCTTC. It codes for CASSTMAGGSSYNEQFF.

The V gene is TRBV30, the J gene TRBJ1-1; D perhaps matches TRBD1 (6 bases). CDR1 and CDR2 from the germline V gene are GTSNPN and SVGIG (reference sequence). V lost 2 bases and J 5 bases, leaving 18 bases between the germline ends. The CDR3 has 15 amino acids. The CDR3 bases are TGTGCCTGGAGTAAGTCTCAGGGGCTCACGACTGAAGCTTTCTTT. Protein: CAWSKSQGLTTEAFF.